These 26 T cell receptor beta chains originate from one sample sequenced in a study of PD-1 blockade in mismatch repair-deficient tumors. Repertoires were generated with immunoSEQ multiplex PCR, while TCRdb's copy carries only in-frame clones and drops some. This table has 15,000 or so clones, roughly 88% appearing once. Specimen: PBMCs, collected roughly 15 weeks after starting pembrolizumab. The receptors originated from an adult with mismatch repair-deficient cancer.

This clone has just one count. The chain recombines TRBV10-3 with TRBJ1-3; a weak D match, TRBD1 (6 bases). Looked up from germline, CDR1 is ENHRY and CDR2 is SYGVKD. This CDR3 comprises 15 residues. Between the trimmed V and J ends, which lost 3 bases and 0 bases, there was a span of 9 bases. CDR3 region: CAISDRDNSGNTIYF. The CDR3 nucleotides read TGTGCCATCAGTGATCGGGACAACTCTGGAAACACCATATATTTT.

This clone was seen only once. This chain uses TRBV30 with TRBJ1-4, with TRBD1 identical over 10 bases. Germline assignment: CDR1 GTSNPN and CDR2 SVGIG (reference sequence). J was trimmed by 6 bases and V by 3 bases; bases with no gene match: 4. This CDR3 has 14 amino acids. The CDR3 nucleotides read TGTGCCTGGAGGAGAGACAGGGGGCATGAAAAACTGTTTTTT. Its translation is CAWRRDRGHEKLFF.

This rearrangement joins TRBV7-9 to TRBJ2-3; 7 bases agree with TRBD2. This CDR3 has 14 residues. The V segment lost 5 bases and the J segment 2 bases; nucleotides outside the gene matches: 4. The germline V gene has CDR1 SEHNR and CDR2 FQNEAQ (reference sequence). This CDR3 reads CASSTWDYTDTQYF. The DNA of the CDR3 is TGTGCCAGCAGCACTTGGGACTACACAGATACGCAGTATTTT.

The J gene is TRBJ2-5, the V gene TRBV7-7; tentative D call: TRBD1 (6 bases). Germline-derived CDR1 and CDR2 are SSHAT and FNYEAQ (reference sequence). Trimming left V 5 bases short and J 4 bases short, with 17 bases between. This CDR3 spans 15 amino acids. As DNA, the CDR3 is TGTGCCAGCAGCGTGACAGGACAAGGGAGAGAGACCCAGTACTTC. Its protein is CASSVTGQGRETQYF.

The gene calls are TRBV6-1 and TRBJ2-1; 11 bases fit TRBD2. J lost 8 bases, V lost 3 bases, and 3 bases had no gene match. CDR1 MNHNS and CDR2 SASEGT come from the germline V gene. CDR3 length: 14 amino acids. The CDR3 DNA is TGTGCCAGCAGTGAGACTAGCGGGAAAGATGAGCAGTTCTTC. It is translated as CASSETSGKDEQFF.

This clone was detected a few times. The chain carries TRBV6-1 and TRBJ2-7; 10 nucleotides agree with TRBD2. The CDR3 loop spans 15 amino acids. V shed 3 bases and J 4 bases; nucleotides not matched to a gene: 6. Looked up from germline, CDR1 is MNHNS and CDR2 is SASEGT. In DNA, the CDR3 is TGTGCCAGCAGTGACGCTAGCGGGAGTGGTTACGAGCAGTACTTC. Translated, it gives CASSDASGSGYEQYF.

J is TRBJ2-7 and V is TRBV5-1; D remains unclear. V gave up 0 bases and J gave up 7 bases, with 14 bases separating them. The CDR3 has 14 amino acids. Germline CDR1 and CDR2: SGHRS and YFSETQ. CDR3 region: CASSLDQAFWEQYF. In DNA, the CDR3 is TGCGCCAGCAGCTTGGATCAGGCCTTTTGGGAGCAGTACTTC.

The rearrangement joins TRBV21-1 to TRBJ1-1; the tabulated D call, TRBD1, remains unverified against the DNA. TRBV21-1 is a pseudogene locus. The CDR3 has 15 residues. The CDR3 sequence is CASSKVGTVNTEAFF. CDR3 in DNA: TGTGCCAGCAGCAAAGTAGGGACAGTGAACACTGAAGCTTTCTTT.

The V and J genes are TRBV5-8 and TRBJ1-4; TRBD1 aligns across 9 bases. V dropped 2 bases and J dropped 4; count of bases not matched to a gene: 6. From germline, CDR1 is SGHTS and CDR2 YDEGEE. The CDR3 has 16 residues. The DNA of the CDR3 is TGTGCCAGCAGCTTCGGACAGGGGCTAATTAATGAAAAACTGTTTTTT. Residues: CASSFGQGLINEKLFF.

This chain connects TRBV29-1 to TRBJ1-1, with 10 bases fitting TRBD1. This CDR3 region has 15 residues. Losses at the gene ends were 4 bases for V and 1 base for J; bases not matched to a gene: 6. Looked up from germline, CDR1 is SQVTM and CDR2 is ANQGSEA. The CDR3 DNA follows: TGCAGCGTTGTGGGAGGACAGGGGGGGAACACTGAAGCTTTCTTT. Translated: CSVVGGQGGNTEAFF.

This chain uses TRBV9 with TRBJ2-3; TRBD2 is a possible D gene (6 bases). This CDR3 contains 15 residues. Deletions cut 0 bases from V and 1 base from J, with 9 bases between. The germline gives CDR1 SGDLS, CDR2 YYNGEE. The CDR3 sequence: CASSVVPSGTDTQYF. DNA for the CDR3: TGTGCCAGCAGCGTAGTCCCTAGCGGCACAGATACGCAGTATTTT. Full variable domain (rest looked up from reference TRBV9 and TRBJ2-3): DSGVTQTPKHLITATGQRVTLRCSPRSGDLSVYWYQQSLDQGLQFLIQYYNGEERAKGNILERFSAQQFPDLHSELNLSSLELGDSALYFCASSVVPSGTDTQYFGPGTRLTVL.

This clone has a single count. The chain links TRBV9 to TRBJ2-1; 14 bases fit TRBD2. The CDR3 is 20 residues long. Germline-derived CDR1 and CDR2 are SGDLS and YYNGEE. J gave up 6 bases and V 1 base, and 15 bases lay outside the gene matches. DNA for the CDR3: TGTGCCAGCAGCGTATCCTTGGGGGGATGGACTAGCGGGAGGCTCAATGAGCAGTTCTTC. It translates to CASSVSLGGWTSGRLNEQFF. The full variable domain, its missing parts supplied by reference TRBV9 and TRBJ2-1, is DSGVTQTPKHLITATGQRVTLRCSPRSGDLSVYWYQQSLDQGLQFLIQYYNGEERAKGNILERFSAQQFPDLHSELNLSSLELGDSALYFCASSVSLGGWTSGRLNEQFFGPGTRLTVL.

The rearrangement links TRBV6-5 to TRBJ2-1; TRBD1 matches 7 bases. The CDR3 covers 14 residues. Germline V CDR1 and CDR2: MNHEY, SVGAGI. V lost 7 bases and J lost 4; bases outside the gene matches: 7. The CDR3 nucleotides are TGTGCCAGCACCGTACGGGGACAGTACAATGAGCAGTTCTTC. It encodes CASTVRGQYNEQFF.

CDR3 nucleotide sequence: TGTGCCAGCTCGTCACCCGGTAGCGGGAATACAGATACGCAGTATTTT. Its translation is CASSSPGSGNTDTQYF. This rearrangement joins TRBV18 to TRBJ2-3, with 8 bases fitting TRBD2. Germline V CDR1 and CDR2: KGHSH, LQKENI. The CDR3 runs to 16 residues. J was trimmed by 3 bases and V by 6 bases; bases with no gene match: 11.

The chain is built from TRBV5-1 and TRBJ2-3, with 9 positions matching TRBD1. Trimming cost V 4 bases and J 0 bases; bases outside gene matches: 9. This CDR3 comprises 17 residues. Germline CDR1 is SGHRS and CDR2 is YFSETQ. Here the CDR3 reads CASSRYGQGSSTDTQYF. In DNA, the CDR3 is TGCGCCAGCAGCCGTTATGGACAGGGGAGTAGCACAGATACGCAGTATTTT.

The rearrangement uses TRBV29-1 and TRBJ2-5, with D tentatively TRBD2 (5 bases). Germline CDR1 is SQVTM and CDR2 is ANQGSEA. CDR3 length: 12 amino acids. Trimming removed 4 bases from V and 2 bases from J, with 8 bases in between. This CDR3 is CSVALAQETQYF. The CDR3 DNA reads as TGCAGCGTTGCGCTAGCTCAAGAGACCCAGTACTTC. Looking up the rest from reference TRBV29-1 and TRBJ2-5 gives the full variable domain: SAVISQKPSRDICQRGTSLTIQCQVDSQVTMMFWYRQQPGQSLTLIATANQGSEATYESGFVIDKFPISRPNLTFSTLTVSNMSPEDSSIYLCSVALAQETQYFGPGTRLLVL.

CDR3: CTSSPTSTVYNEQFF. CDR3 sequence (DNA): TGCACCAGCAGCCCCACTAGCACGGTCTACAATGAGCAGTTCTTC. This sequence joins TRBV1 and TRBJ2-1; the table's D call TRBD2 went unverified against the DNA. TRBV1 is noted as a pseudogene. The CDR3 sequence is 15 residues long.

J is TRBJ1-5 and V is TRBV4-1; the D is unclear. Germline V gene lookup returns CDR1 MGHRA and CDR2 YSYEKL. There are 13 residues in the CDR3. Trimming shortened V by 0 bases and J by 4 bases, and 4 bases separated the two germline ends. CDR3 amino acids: CASSQESNQPQHF. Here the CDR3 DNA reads TGCGCCAGCAGCCAAGAGAGTAATCAGCCCCAGCATTTT.

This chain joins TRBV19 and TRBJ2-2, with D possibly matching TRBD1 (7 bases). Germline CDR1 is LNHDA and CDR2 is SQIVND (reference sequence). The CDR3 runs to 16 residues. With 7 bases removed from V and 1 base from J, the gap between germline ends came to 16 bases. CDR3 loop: CASKGQPGLNTGELFF. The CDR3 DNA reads TGTGCCAGTAAGGGACAGCCGGGACTGAACACCGGGGAGCTGTTTTTT.

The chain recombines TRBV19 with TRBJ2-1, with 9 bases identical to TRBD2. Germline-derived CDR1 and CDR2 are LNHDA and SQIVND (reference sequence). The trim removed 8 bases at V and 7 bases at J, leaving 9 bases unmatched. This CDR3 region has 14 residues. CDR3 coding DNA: TGTGCCAGTTTTAGCGGGAGTAATAAGAATGAGCAGTTCTTC. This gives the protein CASFSGSNKNEQFF.

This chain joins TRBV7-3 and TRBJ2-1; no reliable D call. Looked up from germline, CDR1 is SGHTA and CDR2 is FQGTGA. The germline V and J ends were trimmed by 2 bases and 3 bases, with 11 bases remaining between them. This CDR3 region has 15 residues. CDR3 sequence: CASSLAPSVYNEQFF. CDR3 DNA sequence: TGTGCCAGCAGCTTAGCGCCGTCGGTCTACAATGAGCAGTTCTTC.

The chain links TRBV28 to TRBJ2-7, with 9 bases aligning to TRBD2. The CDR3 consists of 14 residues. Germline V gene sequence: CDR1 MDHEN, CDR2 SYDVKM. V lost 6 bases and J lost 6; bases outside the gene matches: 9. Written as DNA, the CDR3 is TGTGCCAGCAGCAATTTAGCGGGAGCCCGCGAGCAGTACTTC. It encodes CASSNLAGAREQYF. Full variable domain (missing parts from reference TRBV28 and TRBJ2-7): DVKVTQSSRYLVKRTGEKVFLECVQDMDHENMFWYRQDPGLGLRLIYFSYDVKMKEKGDIPEGYSVSREKKERFSLILESASTNQTSMYLCASSNLAGAREQYFGPGTRLTVT.

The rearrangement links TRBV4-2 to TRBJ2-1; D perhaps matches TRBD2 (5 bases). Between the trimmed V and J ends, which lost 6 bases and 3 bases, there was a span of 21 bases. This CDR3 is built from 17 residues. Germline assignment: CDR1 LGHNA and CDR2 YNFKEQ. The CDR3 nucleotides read TGTGCCAGCAGTCTGGCCGGGGATACCGGAATCTACAATGAGCAGTTCTTC. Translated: CASSLAGDTGIYNEQFF.

This CDR3 is CASSLVSGTDTQYF. In nucleotides, the CDR3 is TGTGCCAGCAGTTTAGTTAGTGGTACAGATACGCAGTATTTT. The rearrangement links TRBV28 to TRBJ2-3; no definite D call. This CDR3 has 14 amino acids. Germline CDR1 is MDHEN and CDR2 is SYDVKM. V shed 2 bases and J shed 3 bases, with 9 bases lying between them.

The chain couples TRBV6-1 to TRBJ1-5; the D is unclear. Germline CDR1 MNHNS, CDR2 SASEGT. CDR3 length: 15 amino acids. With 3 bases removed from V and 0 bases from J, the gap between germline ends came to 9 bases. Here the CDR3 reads CASSERRDSNQPQHF. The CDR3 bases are TGTGCCAGCAGTGAGAGGCGAGATAGCAATCAGCCCCAGCATTTT.

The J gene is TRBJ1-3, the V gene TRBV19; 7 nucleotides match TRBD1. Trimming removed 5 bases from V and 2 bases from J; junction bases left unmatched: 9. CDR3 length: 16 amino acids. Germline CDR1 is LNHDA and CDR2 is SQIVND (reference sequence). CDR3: CASSPRTGTPGNTIYF. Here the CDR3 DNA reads TGTGCCAGTAGTCCACGGACAGGAACTCCTGGAAACACCATATATTTT.